The TCR beta chain described here comes from a study of cytomegalovirus exposure and HLA in healthy donors. Study outcomes and limitations: Across HLA loci, a later analysis found differing TCR association rates, with DRB1 most and HLA-C fewest. V- and J-gene trimming in TCR beta was tied to a missense DCLRE1C variant by an analysis performed later. From TCR beta sequences, most subjects' HLA-A and HLA-B alleles were reportedly predicted accurately.

60 Vbeta and 13 Jbeta primers were used in PCR. Method: immunoSEQ multiplex PCR; TCRdb's copy keeps in-frame clones and lacks some. This sample has about 91,000 clones, with around 73% found just once. The CDR3 is 13 amino acids. With V trimmed by 5 bases and J by 4 bases, 4 bases remained unmatched. Germline CDR1 reads LNHDA; CDR2 reads SQIVND (reference sequence). Of note for this clone: Antigen unknown.

The clonotype comes from a female donor in good health and CMV-seronegative. Sequenced sample: PBMCs. The chain links TRBV19 to TRBJ1-1; TRBD1 matches 7 bases. The CDR3 bases are TGTGCCAGTAGTCCCCACAGGGGCACTGAAGCTTTCTTT. Translation: CASSPHRGTEAFF.